The 6 T cell receptor beta chains listed next were all sequenced from one sample in a study of T cell responses to AZD1222 COVID-19 vaccine. The protocol was immunoSEQ multiplex PCR, while the TCRdb copy is restricted to in-frame clones and leaves out a portion. This table holds some 120,000 clones, 88% found once. The source was peripheral blood, collected on day 0 of MenACWY control vaccination. All receptors derive from an adult in good health.

The chain is built from TRBV5-4 and TRBJ2-1; 7 nucleotides agree with TRBD1. J gave up 5 bases and V 0 bases, and 8 bases lay outside the gene matches. The germline V gene encodes CDR1 SGHNT and CDR2 YYREEE (reference sequence). This CDR3 spans 16 amino acids. CDR3 sequence reads: CASSLGATGIDNEQFF. The DNA for the CDR3 is TGTGCCAGCAGCTTGGGTGCGACAGGGATCGACAATGAGCAGTTCTTC.

J is TRBJ2-5 and V is TRBV7-3; D unclear. V was shortened by 1 base and J by 4 bases, with 16 bases between the two germline ends. This CDR3 has 16 amino acids. CDR1 is SGHTA and CDR2 is FQGTGA in the germline V gene. CDR3 sequence (DNA): TGTGCCAGCAGCTTAATTTCTGGGGTAGAACGAGAGACCCAGTACTTC. It specifies CASSLISGVERETQYF.

This chain uses TRBV6-5 with TRBJ2-7; D remains unclear. The V end lost 7 bases, the J end lost 4 bases, and 11 bases lay between the germline ends. CDR3 size: 12 residues. Germline assignment: CDR1 MNHEY and CDR2 SVGAGI. As DNA, the CDR3 is TGTGCCAGCACCTCGGACCCATACGAGCAGTACTTC. Translating gives CASTSDPYEQYF.

The chain employs TRBV28 and TRBJ1-2; D unresolved. This CDR3 comprises 14 residues. Germline V gene sequence: CDR1 MDHEN, CDR2 SYDVKM. V lost 6 bases, J lost 0 bases, and 11 bases lay in between. For the CDR3, the DNA is TGTGCCAGCAGACTAGGCGAAGCTAACTATGGCTACACCTTC. Amino acids: CASRLGEANYGYTF.

The genes are TRBV28 and TRBJ2-7; weak D call: TRBD2 (6 bases). CDR3 length: 15 amino acids. Trimming left V 2 bases short and J 0 bases short, with 11 bases between. Germline CDR1 and CDR2: MDHEN and SYDVKM. The CDR3 reads CASSLVADSSYEQYF. CDR3 bases: TGTGCCAGCAGTTTAGTAGCGGATAGCTCCTACGAGCAGTACTTC.

V usage is TRBV6-5 and J usage is TRBJ1-4; 7 bases are a match to TRBD1. Per the germline V gene, CDR1 is MNHEY and CDR2 is SVGAGI. The CDR3 has 14 amino acids. With V trimmed by 4 bases and J by 8 bases, 7 bases remained unmatched. The chain's CDR3 is CASSSTGVDEKLFF. Here the CDR3 DNA reads TGTGCCAGCAGTTCTACAGGGGTGGACGAAAAACTGTTTTTT.